The 17 T cell receptor beta chains given below trace back to one sample, sequenced in a study of shared clonotypes between healthy human individuals. Sequencing used immunoSEQ multiplex PCR; TCRdb keeps in-frame clones, though not all of them. The profile shows fewer than 600,000 clones, about 80% of them singletons. Sequences were obtained from PBMCs. Receptors originate from a woman between 40 and 50 years old in good health. Some clones in this sample may be carry-over from other donors' samples.

The V call is TRBV14, the J call TRBJ2-7; D possibly corresponds to TRBD2 (6 bases). The CDR3 is made up of 15 amino acids. V lost 5 bases and J lost 2, with 16 bases in between. CDR1 and CDR2 (germline): SGHDN, FVKESK. DNA of the CDR3: TGTGCCAGCAGCACCTATAGCGGAGGGACCTACGAGCAGTACTTC. Protein sequence: CASSTYSGGTYEQYF. Supplemented by reference TRBV14 and TRBJ2-7, the full variable domain reads EAGVTQFPSHSVIEKGQTVTLRCDPISGHDNLYWYRRVMGKEIKFLLHFVKESKQDESGMPNNRFLAERTGGTYSTLKVQPAELEDSGVYFCASSTYSGGTYEQYFGPGTRLTVT.

J is TRBJ1-5 and V is TRBV15; 8 nucleotides agree with TRBD1. The CDR3 extends over 17 amino acids. Per germline, CDR1 LNHNV and CDR2 YYDKDF (reference sequence). J was trimmed by 3 bases and V by 0 bases; bases with no gene match: 7. In nucleotides, the CDR3 is TGTGCCACCAGCAGAGAAAGGTCGGACAGGGCCAATCAGCCCCAGCATTTT. Its translation: CATSRERSDRANQPQHF.

The chain combines TRBV4-3 with TRBJ2-3; 9 nucleotides match TRBD2. V shed 0 bases, J shed 6 bases, and the junction held 10 bases outside the gene matches. CDR3 length: 17 residues. CDR1 is LGHNA and CDR2 is YSLEER in the germline V gene. CDR3 in DNA: TGCGCCAGCAGCCAAGATGTGGCGGGAGGGCCGCGGGATACGCAGTATTTT. Its translation: CASSQDVAGGPRDTQYF.

This sequence joins TRBV18 and TRBJ2-7; TRBD2 agrees at 7 bases. This CDR3 spans 13 amino acids. Trimming at V came to 3 bases and at J to 7 bases, leaving 6 bases not matched to a gene. From germline, CDR1 is KGHSH and CDR2 LQKENI. CDR3 DNA sequence: TGTGCCAGCTCACCCCTAGGAGCGGGGGAGCAGTACTTC. Its protein product is CASSPLGAGEQYF.

The chain combines TRBV27 with TRBJ2-3; the match to TRBD1 covers 10 bases. CDR3 size: 19 residues. Germline CDR1 and CDR2: MNHEY and SMNVEV (reference sequence). V shed 4 bases and J 2 bases; nucleotides not matched to a gene: 15. The CDR3 loop reads CASSSIRQGATLHTDTQYF. CDR3 bases: TGTGCCAGCAGTTCTATCCGACAGGGGGCGACGCTTCACACAGATACGCAGTATTTT.

This sequence joins TRBV19 and TRBJ1-2; the D gene is possibly TRBD1 (6 bases). CDR1 is LNHDA and CDR2 is SQIVND in the germline V gene (reference sequence). V was clipped by 5 bases and J by 4 bases, with 14 bases between them. CDR3 length equals 14 residues. The CDR3 DNA is TGTGCCAGTAGTTGGCCAGGGGAGATCTATGGCTACACCTTC. Its protein is CASSWPGEIYGYTF.

This clone was recorded once. V is TRBV6-5 and J is TRBJ2-7, with 9 nucleotides matching TRBD2. Germline V gives CDR1 MNHEY, CDR2 SVGAGI. V shed 2 bases, J shed 6 bases, and the junction held 8 bases outside the gene matches. This CDR3 comprises 15 residues. The CDR3 coding sequence is TGTGCCAGCAGTTACGTAGCGGGAGTACCGGGCGAGCAGTACTTC. This translates into CASSYVAGVPGEQYF.

This clone came up once. The gene calls are TRBV28 and TRBJ2-1; 8 bases are a match to TRBD2. The V segment lost 5 bases and the J segment 5 bases; nucleotides outside the gene matches: 5. The CDR3 length is 14 residues. Germline V gives CDR1 MDHEN, CDR2 SYDVKM. This chain's CDR3 is CASSTRGGNNEQFF. DNA for the CDR3: TGTGCCAGCAGTACCCGGGGGGGGAACAATGAGCAGTTCTTC.

As to this clone: This could be a read error, since a much larger clone is one nucleotide away. The chain combines TRBV7-2 with TRBJ1-3; possible D gene TRBD1, 5 bases. CDR1 and CDR2 (germline): SGHTA, FQGNSA. This CDR3 comprises 17 residues. In DNA form, the CDR3 reads TGTGCCAGCAGCTTAGGGCCTCCACAGGAGGAGCGAAACACCATATGTTTT. Translated: CASSLGPPQEERNTICF.

The chain joins TRBV5-4 to TRBJ2-1; 10 bases fit TRBD2. Per the germline V gene, CDR1 is SGHNT and CDR2 is YYREEE (reference sequence). Trimming at V came to 0 bases and at J to 5 bases, leaving 5 bases not matched to a gene. The CDR3 runs to 16 residues. The CDR3 bases are TGTGCCAGCAGCTTGGGGGGACTAGCGCAGAACAATGAGCAGTTCTTC. Its protein product is CASSLGGLAQNNEQFF.

The chain uses TRBV9 and TRBJ1-4; possible D gene TRBD1, 5 bases. Per the germline V gene, CDR1 is SGDLS and CDR2 is YYNGEE. Deletions cut 0 bases from V and 7 bases from J, with 19 bases between. CDR3 length: 17 residues. The CDR3 bases are TGTGCCAGCAGCGTAGGCCCACCACGGGGCAGAGGTGAAAAACTGTTTTTT. It codes for CASSVGPPRGRGEKLFF.

A remark on this clone: This clone may be a read error of a much larger clone one base away. Other nucleotide sequences from this sample produce the same CDR3. The chain joins TRBV7-3 to TRBJ2-1, with TRBD2 identical over 11 bases. V trimming: 5 bases; J trimming: 5 bases; junction bases outside the gene matches: 2. This CDR3 comprises 14 residues. Germline V gives CDR1 SGHTA, CDR2 FQGTGA. The DNA for the CDR3 is TGTGCCAGCAGCCTGGGACTAGCGGACAATGAGCAGTTCTTC. Translation gives CASSLGLADNEQFF.

As for this clone: This CDR3 is also generated by other DNA sequences in the sample. The chain links TRBV28 to TRBJ2-7; D remains ambiguous. The V and J ends lost 2 bases and 2 bases respectively, with 4 bases between them. The germline V gene has CDR1 MDHEN and CDR2 SYDVKM. There are 12 residues in the CDR3. The CDR3: CASSLVPYEQYF. In DNA, the CDR3 is TGTGCCAGCAGTTTAGTCCCCTACGAGCAGTACTTC.

The chain carries TRBV5-1 and TRBJ2-3, with D maybe TRBD2 (6 bases). The CDR3 sequence is 16 residues long. Germline CDR1 and CDR2: SGHRS and YFSETQ. Trimming pared 3 bases from V and 3 bases from J, leaving 17 bases between. CDR3 sequence: CASSYTAGWGTDTQYF. The CDR3 nucleotides are TGCGCCAGCAGCTACACCGCGGGGTGGGGGACAGATACGCAGTATTTT.

The genes are TRBV7-9 and TRBJ2-7; TRBD1 might be the D (6 bases). This CDR3 spans 13 amino acids. From germline, CDR1 is SEHNR and CDR2 FQNEAQ (reference sequence). V lost 5 bases, J lost 3 bases, and 11 bases lay in between. The DNA for the CDR3 is TGTGCCAGCAGCCGGGACACGGGCTACGAGCAGTACTTC. Its protein product is CASSRDTGYEQYF.

This chain connects TRBV5-6 to TRBJ2-1; 9 bases fit TRBD1. The CDR3 loop spans 15 amino acids. V trimming: 5 bases; J trimming: 1 base; junction bases outside the gene matches: 4. Per the germline V gene, CDR1 is SGHDT and CDR2 is YYEEEE. The CDR3: CASSRTGASYNEQFF. The CDR3 DNA reads as TGTGCCAGCAGTCGGACAGGGGCTTCCTACAATGAGCAGTTCTTC.

J is TRBJ2-3 and V is TRBV5-6; D call uncertain. V gave up 2 bases and J gave up 1 base, with 8 bases separating them. The CDR3 length is 14 residues. Germline V gene data show CDR1 as SGHDT and CDR2 as YYEEEE. The CDR3 nucleotides read TGTGCCAGCAGCTTCGGCTATGGCACAGATACGCAGTATTTT. Translating gives CASSFGYGTDTQYF.